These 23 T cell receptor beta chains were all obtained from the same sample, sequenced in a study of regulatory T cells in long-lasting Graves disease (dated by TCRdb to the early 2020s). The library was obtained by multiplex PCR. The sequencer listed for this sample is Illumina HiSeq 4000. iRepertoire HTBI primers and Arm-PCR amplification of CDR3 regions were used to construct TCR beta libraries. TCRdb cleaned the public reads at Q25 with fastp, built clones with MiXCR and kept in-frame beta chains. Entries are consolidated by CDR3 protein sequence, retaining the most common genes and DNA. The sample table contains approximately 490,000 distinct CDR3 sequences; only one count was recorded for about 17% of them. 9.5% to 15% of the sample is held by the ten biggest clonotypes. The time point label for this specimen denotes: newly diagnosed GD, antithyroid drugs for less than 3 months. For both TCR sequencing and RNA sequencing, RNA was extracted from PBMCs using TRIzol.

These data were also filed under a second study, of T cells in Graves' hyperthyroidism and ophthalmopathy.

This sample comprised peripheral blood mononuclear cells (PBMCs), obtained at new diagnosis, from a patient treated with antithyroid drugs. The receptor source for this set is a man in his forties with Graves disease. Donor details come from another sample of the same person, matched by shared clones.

The CDR3 DNA sequence: TGTGCCACCAGTAACAGGGGGCTAGAGACCCAGTACTTC. Translating gives CATSNRGLETQYF. The chain is built from TRBV24-1 and TRBJ2-5; 9 bases are a match to TRBD1. CDR1 is KGHDR, CDR2 SFDVKD, per germline. This CDR3 is 13 amino acids long. V was pared by 6 bases and J by 4 bases, with 2 bases of the junction left unmatched.

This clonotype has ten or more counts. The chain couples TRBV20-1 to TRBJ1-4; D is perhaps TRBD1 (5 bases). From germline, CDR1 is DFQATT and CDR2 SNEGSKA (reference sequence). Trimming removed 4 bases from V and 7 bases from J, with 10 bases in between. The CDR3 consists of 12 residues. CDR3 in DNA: TGCAGTGCTAAGAGAAGGGGTGAAAAACTGTTTTTT. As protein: CSAKRRGEKLFF.

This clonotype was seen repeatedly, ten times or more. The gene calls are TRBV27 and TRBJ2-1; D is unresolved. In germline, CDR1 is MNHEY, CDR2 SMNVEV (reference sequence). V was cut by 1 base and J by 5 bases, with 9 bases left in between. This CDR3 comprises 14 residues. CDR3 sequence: CASSLLGLNNEQFF. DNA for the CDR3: TGTGCCAGCAGTTTATTAGGGCTAAACAATGAGCAGTTCTTC.

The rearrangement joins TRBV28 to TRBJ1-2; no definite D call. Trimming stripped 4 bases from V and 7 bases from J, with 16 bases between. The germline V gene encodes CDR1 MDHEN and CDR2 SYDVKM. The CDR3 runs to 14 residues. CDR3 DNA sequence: TGTGCCAGCAGTTCGCCGGGGAGACTTAGTGGCTACACCTTC. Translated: CASSSPGRLSGYTF.

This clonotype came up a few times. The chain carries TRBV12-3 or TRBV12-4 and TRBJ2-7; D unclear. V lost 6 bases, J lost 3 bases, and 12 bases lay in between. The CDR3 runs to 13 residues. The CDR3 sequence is CASRYDLNYEQYF. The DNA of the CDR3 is TGTGCCAGCAGGTATGATCTAAACTACGAGCAGTACTTC.

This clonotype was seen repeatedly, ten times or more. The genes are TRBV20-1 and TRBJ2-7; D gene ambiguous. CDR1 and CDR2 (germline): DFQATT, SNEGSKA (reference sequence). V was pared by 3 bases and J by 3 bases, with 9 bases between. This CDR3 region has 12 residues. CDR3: CSASQGYYEQYF. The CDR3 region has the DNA TGCAGTGCTAGCCAAGGGTACTACGAGCAGTACTTC.

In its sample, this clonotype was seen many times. The CDR3 nucleotides read TGTGCCAGCAGCTTAAGCCAGGGGCCGGCAGATACGCAGTATTTT. Encoded protein: CASSLSQGPADTQYF. The gene calls are TRBV7-3 and TRBJ2-3; TRBD1 might be the D (6 bases). Trimming shortened V by 1 base and J by 4 bases, and 12 bases separated the two germline ends. CDR1 is SGHTA and CDR2 is FQGTGA in the germline V gene. This CDR3 is 15 amino acids long.

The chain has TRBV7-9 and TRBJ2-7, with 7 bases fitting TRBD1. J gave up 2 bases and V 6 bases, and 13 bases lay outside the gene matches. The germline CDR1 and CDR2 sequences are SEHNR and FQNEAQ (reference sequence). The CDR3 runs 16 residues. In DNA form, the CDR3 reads TGTGCCAGCAGTACATCCCGACGGGACAGAGCCTACGAGCAGTACTTC. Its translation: CASSTSRRDRAYEQYF.

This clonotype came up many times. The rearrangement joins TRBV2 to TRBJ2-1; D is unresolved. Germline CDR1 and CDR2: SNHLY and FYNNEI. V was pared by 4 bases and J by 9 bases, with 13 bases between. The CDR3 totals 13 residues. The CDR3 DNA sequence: TGTGCCAGCAGTGGGGCGGCTAGTATTGAGCAGTTCTTC. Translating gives CASSGAASIEQFF.

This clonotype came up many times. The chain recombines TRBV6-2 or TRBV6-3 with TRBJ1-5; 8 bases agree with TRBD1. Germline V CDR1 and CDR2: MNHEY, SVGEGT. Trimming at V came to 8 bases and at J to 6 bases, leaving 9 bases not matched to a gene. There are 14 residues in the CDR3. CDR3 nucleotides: TGTGCCAGCGTGAGTCAGGGGGCAGGTCAGCCCCAGCATTTT. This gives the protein CASVSQGAGQPQHF.

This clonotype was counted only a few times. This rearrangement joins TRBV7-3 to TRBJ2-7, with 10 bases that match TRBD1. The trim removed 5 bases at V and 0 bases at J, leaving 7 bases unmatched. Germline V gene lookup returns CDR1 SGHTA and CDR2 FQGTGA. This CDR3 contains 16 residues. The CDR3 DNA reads TGTGCCAGCAGCAGAACGGGACAGGGGTCCTCCTACGAGCAGTACTTC. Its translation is CASSRTGQGSSYEQYF.

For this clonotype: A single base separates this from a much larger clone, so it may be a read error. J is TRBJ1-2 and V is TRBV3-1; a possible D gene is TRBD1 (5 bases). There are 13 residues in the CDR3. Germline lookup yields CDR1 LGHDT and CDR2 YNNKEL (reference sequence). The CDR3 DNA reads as TGTACCAGCAGCCAAGATCGCAGGGATGGCTACACCTTC. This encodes CTSSQDRRDGYTF.

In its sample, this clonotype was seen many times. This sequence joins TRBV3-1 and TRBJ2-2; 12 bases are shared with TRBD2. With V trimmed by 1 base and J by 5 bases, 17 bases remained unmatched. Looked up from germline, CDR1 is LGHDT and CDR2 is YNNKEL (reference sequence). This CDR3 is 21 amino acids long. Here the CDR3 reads CASSQVGGLAGFLRATGELFF. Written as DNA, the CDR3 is TGTGCCAGCAGCCAAGTAGGAGGACTAGCGGGATTCCTGCGGGCAACCGGGGAGCTGTTTTTT.

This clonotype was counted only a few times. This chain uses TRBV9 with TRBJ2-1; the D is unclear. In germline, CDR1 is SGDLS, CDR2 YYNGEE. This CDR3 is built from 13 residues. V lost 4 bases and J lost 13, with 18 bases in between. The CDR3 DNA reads TGTGCCAGCAGCCACCGGTTGGGCGAGACCCAGTTCTTC. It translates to CASSHRLGETQFF.

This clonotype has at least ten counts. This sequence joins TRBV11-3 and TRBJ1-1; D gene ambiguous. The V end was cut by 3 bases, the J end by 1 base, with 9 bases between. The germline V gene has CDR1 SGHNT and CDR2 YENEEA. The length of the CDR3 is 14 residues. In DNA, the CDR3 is TGTGCCAGCAGCTTTCGCCAAGGGAACACTGAAGCTTTCTTT. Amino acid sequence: CASSFRQGNTEAFF. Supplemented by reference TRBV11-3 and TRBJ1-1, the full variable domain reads EAGVVQSPRYKIIEKKQPVAFWCNPISGHNTLYWYLQNLGQGPELLIRYENEEAVDDSQLPKDRFSAERLKGVDSTLKIQPAELGDSAVYLCASSFRQGNTEAFFGQGTRLTVV.

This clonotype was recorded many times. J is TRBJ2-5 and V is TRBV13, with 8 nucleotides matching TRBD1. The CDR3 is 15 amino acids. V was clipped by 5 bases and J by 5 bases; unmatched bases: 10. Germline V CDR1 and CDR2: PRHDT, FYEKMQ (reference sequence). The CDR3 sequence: CASSHRRTGLETQYF. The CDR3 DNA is TGTGCCAGCAGCCACCGTAGGACAGGGTTGGAGACCCAGTACTTC.

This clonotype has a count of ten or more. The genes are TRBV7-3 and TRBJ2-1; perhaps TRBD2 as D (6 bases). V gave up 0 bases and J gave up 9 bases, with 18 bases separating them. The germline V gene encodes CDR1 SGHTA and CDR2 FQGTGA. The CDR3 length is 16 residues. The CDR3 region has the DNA TGTGCCAGCAGCTTAACCCGTGGTGGGACTGGGGCTGAGCAGTTCTTC. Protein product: CASSLTRGGTGAEQFF.

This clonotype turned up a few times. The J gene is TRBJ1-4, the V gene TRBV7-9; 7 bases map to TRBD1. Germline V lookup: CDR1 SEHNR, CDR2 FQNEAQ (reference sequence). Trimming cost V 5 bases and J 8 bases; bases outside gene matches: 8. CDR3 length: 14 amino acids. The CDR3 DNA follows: TGTGCCAGCAGCCCCCCGGGACAGAGAGAAAAACTGTTTTTT. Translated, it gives CASSPPGQREKLFF.

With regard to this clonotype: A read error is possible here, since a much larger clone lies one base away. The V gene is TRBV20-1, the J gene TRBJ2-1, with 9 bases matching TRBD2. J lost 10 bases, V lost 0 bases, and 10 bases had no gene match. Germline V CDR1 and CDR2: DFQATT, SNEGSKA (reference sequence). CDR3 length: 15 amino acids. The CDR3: CSAREMAGGSYEQFF. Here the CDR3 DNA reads TGCAGTGCTAGAGAAATGGCGGGAGGGAGCTACGAGCAGTTCTTC.

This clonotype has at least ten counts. The CDR3 reads CASSTNKPDRGRETQYF. CDR3 nucleotides: TGTGCCAGCTCAACCAACAAGCCGGACAGGGGGCGGGAGACCCAGTACTTC. The chain is built from TRBV18 and TRBJ2-5, with TRBD1 identical over 11 bases. Unmatched junction bases numbered 13, after V lost 5 bases and J lost 5 bases. Germline-derived CDR1 and CDR2 are KGHSH and LQKENI. The CDR3 sequence is 17 residues long.

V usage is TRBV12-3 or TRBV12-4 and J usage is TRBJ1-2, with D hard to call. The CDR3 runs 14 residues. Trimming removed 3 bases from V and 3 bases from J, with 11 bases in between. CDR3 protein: CASSLFGSDYGYTF. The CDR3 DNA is TGTGCCAGCAGTTTGTTCGGCAGTGACTATGGCTACACCTTC.

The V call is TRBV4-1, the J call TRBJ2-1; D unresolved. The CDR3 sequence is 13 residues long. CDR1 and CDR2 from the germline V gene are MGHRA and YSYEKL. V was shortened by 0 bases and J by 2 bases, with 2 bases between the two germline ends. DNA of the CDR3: TGCGCCAGCAGCCAAGATCCCTACAATGAGCAGTTCTTC. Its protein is CASSQDPYNEQFF.

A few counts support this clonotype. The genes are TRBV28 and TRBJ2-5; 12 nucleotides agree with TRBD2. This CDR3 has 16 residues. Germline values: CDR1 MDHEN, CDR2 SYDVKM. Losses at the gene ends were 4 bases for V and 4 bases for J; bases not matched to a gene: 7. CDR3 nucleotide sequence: TGTGCCAGCAGTTCCAGACTAGCGGGAGTGGGAGAGACCCAGTACTTC. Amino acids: CASSSRLAGVGETQYF. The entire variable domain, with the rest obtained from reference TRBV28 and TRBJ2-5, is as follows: DVKVTQSSRYLVKRTGEKVFLECVQDMDHENMFWYRQDPGLGLRLIYFSYDVKMKEKGDIPEGYSVSREKKERFSLILESASTNQTSMYLCASSSRLAGVGETQYFGPGTRLLVL.